Listed here are 17 T cell receptor beta chains from one sample, sequenced in a study of cytomegalovirus exposure and HLA in healthy donors. The PCR was carried out with 60 Vbeta primers and 13 Jbeta primers. The table came from immunoSEQ multiplex PCR; TCRdb's copy has only in-frame clones and leaves some out. The data contain approximately 120,000 clones, 78% of them singletons. The sample taken for sequencing was PBMCs. The receptors shown here come from a man aged 25-45 years in good health and CMV-seropositive.

The chain employs TRBV13 and TRBJ2-4; D is possibly TRBD2 (6 bases). The CDR3 runs to 17 residues. Germline CDR1 is PRHDT and CDR2 is FYEKMQ (reference sequence). V was shortened by 5 bases and J by 0 bases, with 17 bases between the two germline ends. CDR3 residues: CASSPGPSALAKNIQYF. CDR3 nucleotide sequence: TGTGCCAGCAGCCCGGGGCCTAGCGCCTTAGCCAAAAACATTCAGTACTTC.

CDR3 sequence reads: CASGTGRETQYF. The CDR3 bases are TGTGCCAGCGGGACAGGAAGGGAGACCCAGTACTTC. The rearrangement uses TRBV2 and TRBJ2-5; 8 bases map to TRBD1. CDR3 length: 12 amino acids. V shed 8 bases and J 5 bases; nucleotides not matched to a gene: 4. Looked up from germline, CDR1 is SNHLY and CDR2 is FYNNEI.

The chain links TRBV30 to TRBJ2-7, with D possibly matching TRBD1 (5 bases). Germline V gene lookup returns CDR1 GTSNPN and CDR2 SVGIG (reference sequence). The CDR3 has 15 amino acids. The V end lost 3 bases, the J end lost 2 bases, and 17 bases lay between the germline ends. This CDR3 is CAWSRGQMGTYEQYF. The CDR3 region has the DNA TGTGCCTGGAGCCGAGGACAAATGGGCACCTACGAGCAGTACTTC.

The chain has TRBV11-2 and TRBJ2-3, with 9 bases matching TRBD2. Germline loops: CDR1 SGHAT, CDR2 FQNNGV. The CDR3 runs 17 residues. The V and J ends lost 0 bases and 2 bases, in that order; junction bases with no gene match: 6. CDR3 amino acids: CASSLDPLAGATDTQYF. CDR3 nucleotides: TGTGCCAGCAGCTTAGATCCCTTAGCGGGGGCCACAGATACGCAGTATTTT.

J is TRBJ1-1 and V is TRBV6-1; D unresolved. Germline assignment: CDR1 MNHNS and CDR2 SASEGT. V lost 7 bases and J lost 6, with 18 bases in between. The CDR3 length is 14 residues. CDR3 protein: CASTVRGRVAEAFF. For the CDR3, the DNA is TGTGCCAGCACAGTCAGAGGTCGAGTCGCTGAAGCTTTCTTT.

The chain carries TRBV13 and TRBJ2-1; 13 nucleotides align to TRBD2. The CDR3 has 16 residues. CDR1 is PRHDT, CDR2 FYEKMQ, per germline (reference sequence). The J segment lost 6 bases and the V segment lost 5 bases, leaving 7 bases of the junction unmatched. The CDR3 DNA is TGTGCCAGCAGCATTTCGGGACTAGCGGGAATCAATGAGCAGTTCTTC. Amino acid sequence: CASSISGLAGINEQFF.

This clone appeared once. The chain is built from TRBV5-4 and TRBJ2-5, with a weak D call TRBD2 (5 bases). This CDR3 has 17 residues. Germline CDR1 is SGHNT and CDR2 is YYREEE (reference sequence). Trimming removed 1 base from V and 2 bases from J, with 18 bases in between. The CDR3: CASSLSLQRRLQETQYF. CDR3 sequence (DNA): TGTGCCAGCAGCTTGTCCCTACAGAGGAGGTTACAAGAGACCCAGTACTTC.

The genes are TRBV19 and TRBJ1-1; 7 bases are shared with TRBD1. The CDR3 runs 15 residues. Germline CDR1 LNHDA, CDR2 SQIVND (reference sequence). The ends lost 7 bases at V and 0 bases at J; junction bases unmatched: 8. The CDR3 reads CASTTGQFLNTEAFF. CDR3 bases: TGTGCCAGTACTACGGGACAGTTTTTGAACACTGAAGCTTTCTTT.

The rearrangement links TRBV9 to TRBJ2-3, with D hard to call. The CDR3 is 15 residues long. V lost 0 bases to trimming and J lost 6 bases, with 14 bases between them. Germline V gene sequence: CDR1 SGDLS, CDR2 YYNGEE. The CDR3 sequence: CASSVEGASLDTQYF. In nucleotides, the CDR3 is TGTGCCAGCAGCGTAGAAGGAGCGTCCCTGGATACGCAGTATTTT.

The chain carries TRBV7-2 and TRBJ1-2, with D unclear. V dropped 5 bases and J dropped 2 bases, with 15 bases sitting between them. CDR3 size: 15 residues. Germline-derived CDR1 and CDR2 are SGHTA and FQGNSA. Written as DNA, the CDR3 is TGTGCCAGCAGCATTAGTCAATTTTTAAACTATGGCTACACCTTC. It encodes CASSISQFLNYGYTF.

The chain carries TRBV11-3 and TRBJ1-2; D is possibly TRBD1 (6 bases). The CDR3 totals 16 residues. The germline V gene encodes CDR1 SGHNT and CDR2 YENEEA. Between the trimmed V and J ends, which lost 7 bases and 2 bases, there was a span of 20 bases. The CDR3 bases are TGTGCCAGCATCCTAGCCGCTCGGACAGCCAACTATGGCTACACCTTC. It is translated as CASILAARTANYGYTF. The full variable domain, rest sourced from reference TRBV11-3 and TRBJ1-2, is EAGVVQSPRYKIIEKKQPVAFWCNPISGHNTLYWYLQNLGQGPELLIRYENEEAVDDSQLPKDRFSAERLKGVDSTLKIQPAELGDSAVYLCASILAARTANYGYTFGSGTRLTVV.

This clone was detected only once. V and J are TRBV27 and TRBJ1-2; the match to TRBD1 covers 9 bases. The germline CDR1 and CDR2 sequences are MNHEY and SMNVEV (reference sequence). The CDR3 length is 14 residues. The V gene end was trimmed by 5 bases and the J gene end by 4 bases; junction bases not matched to a gene: 5. The CDR3 sequence: CASSRGQGAYGYTF. The CDR3, as DNA: TGTGCCAGCAGTAGGGGACAGGGAGCCTATGGCTACACCTTC.

This clone was counted a few times. The chain carries TRBV4-2 and TRBJ2-6; the match to TRBD1 covers 7 bases. The junction had 1 base not matched to a gene; V was cut back by 0 bases and J by 2 bases. CDR1 is LGHNA, CDR2 YNFKEQ, per germline. This CDR3 is 16 amino acids long. The DNA of the CDR3 is TGTGCCAGCAGCCAAGATCAGGGGGCTGGGGCCAACGTCCTGACTTTC. Translated, it gives CASSQDQGAGANVLTF.

In its sample, this clone was seen once. This sequence joins TRBV5-8 and TRBJ1-4, with D uncertain. The CDR3 consists of 13 residues. Per the germline V gene, CDR1 is SGHTS and CDR2 is YDEGEE. The V end lost 1 base, the J end lost 4 bases, and 5 bases lay between the germline ends. The CDR3 spells CASSLPHNEKLFF. CDR3 sequence (DNA): TGTGCCAGCAGCTTGCCCCATAATGAAAAACTGTTTTTT.

J is TRBJ2-1 and V is TRBV28, with no clear D. Trimming pared 3 bases from V and 9 bases from J, leaving 12 bases between. This CDR3 is 13 amino acids long. The germline V gene encodes CDR1 MDHEN and CDR2 SYDVKM. CDR3 in amino acids: CASSLSLIGEQFF. CDR3 coding DNA: TGTGCCAGCAGTTTGTCGTTAATCGGTGAGCAGTTCTTC.

This clone was seen only a few times. The rearrangement uses TRBV7-8 and TRBJ1-2; TRBD1 agrees at 7 bases. This CDR3 has 18 residues. CDR1 is SGHVS, CDR2 FQNEAQ, per germline. The ends lost 5 bases at V and 2 bases at J; junction bases unmatched: 17. The CDR3 nucleotides are TGTGCCAGCAGCCCGAGGGACAGACTACAAACAACCAACTATGGCTACACCTTC. This sequence encodes CASSPRDRLQTTNYGYTF. The whole variable domain, filled in from reference TRBV7-8 and TRBJ1-2, reads GAGVSQSPRYKVAKRGQDVALRCDPISGHVSLFWYQQALGQGPEFLTYFQNEAQLDKSGLPSDRFFAERPEGSVSTLKIQRTQQEDSAVYLCASSPRDRLQTTNYGYTFGSGTRLTVV.

The DNA of the CDR3 is TGCGCCAGCAGCCAAGCGAGGGGGGGTCTCTACACAGATACGCAGTATTTT. Amino acid sequence: CASSQARGGLYTDTQYF. The V call is TRBV4-3, the J call TRBJ2-3, with D maybe TRBD2 (7 bases). Deletions cut 1 base from V and 2 bases from J, with 16 bases between. The germline V gene has CDR1 LGHNA and CDR2 YSLEER. The CDR3 extends over 17 amino acids.